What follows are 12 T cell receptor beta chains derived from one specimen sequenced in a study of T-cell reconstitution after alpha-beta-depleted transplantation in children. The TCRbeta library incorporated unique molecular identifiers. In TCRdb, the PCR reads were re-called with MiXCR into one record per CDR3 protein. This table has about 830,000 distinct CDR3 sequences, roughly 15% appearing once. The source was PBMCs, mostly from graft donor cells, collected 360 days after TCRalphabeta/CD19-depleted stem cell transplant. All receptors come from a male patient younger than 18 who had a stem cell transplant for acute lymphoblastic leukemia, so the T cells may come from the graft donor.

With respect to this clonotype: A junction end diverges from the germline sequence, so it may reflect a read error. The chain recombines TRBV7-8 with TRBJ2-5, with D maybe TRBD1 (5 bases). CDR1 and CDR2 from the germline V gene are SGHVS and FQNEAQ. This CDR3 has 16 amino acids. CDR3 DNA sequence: TGTGCCAGCAGCTGGCGCAGGGCCTTGACACAAGAGGCCCAGTACTTC. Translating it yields CASSWRRALTQEAQYF.

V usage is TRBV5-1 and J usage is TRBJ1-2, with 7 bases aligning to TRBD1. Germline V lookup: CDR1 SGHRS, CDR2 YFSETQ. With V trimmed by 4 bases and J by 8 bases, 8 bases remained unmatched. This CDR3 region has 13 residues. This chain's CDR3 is CASSLDRDRGYTF. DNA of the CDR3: TGCGCCAGCAGCCTTGACAGGGATAGGGGCTACACCTTC.

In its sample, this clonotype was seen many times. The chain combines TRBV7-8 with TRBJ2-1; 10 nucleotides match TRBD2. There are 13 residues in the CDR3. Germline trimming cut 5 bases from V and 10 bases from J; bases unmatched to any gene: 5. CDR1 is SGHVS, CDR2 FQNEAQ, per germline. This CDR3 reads CASSLGGLAEQFF. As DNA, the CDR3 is TGTGCCAGCAGCCTAGGGGGACTAGCGGAGCAGTTCTTC. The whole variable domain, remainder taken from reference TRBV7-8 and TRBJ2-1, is GAGVSQSPRYKVAKRGQDVALRCDPISGHVSLFWYQQALGQGPEFLTYFQNEAQLDKSGLPSDRFFAERPEGSVSTLKIQRTQQEDSAVYLCASSLGGLAEQFFGPGTRLTVL.

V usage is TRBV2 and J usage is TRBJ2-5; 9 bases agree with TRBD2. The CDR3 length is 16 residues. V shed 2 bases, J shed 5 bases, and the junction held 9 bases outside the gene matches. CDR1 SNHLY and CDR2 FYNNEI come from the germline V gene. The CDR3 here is CASSETTGTSWETQYF. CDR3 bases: TGTGCCAGCAGTGAAACGACCGGGACTAGCTGGGAGACCCAGTACTTC.

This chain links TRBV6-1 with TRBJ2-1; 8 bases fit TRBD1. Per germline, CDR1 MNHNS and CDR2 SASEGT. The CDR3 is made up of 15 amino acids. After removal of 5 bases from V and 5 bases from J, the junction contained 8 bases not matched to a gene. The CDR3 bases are TGTGCCAGCAGTATTGACAGGGGTACCCACAATGAGCAGTTCTTC. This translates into CASSIDRGTHNEQFF.

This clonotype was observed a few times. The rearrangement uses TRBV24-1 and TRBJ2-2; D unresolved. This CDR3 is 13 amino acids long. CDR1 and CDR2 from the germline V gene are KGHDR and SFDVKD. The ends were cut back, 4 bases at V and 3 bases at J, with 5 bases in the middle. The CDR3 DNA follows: TGTGCCACCAGTGAGAGTTACACCGGGGAGCTGTTTTTT. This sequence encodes CATSESYTGELFF.

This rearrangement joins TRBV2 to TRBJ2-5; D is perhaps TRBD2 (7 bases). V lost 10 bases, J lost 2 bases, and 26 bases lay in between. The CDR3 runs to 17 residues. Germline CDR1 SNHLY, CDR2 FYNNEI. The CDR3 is CATLGQRDNEWQETQYF. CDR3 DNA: TGTGCCACCCTGGGCCAGCGGGACAATGAATGGCAAGAGACCCAGTACTTC.

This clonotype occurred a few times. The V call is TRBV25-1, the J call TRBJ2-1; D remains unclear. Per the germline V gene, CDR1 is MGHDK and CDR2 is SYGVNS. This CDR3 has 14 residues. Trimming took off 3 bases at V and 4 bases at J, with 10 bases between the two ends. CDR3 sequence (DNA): TGTGCCAGCAGTGATCCGGTGGGGTACAATGAGCAGTTCTTC. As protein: CASSDPVGYNEQFF. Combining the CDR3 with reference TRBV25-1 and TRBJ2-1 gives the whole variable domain EADIYQTPRYLVIGTGKKITLECSQTMGHDKMYWYQQDPGMELHLIHYSYGVNSTEKGDLSSESTVSRIRTEHFPLTLESARPSHTSQYLCASSDPVGYNEQFFGPGTRLTVL.

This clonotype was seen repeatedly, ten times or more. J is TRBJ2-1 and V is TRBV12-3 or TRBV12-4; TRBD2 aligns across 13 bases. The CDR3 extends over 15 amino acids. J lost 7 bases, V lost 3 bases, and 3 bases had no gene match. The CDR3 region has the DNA TGTGCCAGCAGTTTCCGACTAGCGGGAGGTAATGAGCAGTTCTTC. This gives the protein CASSFRLAGGNEQFF.

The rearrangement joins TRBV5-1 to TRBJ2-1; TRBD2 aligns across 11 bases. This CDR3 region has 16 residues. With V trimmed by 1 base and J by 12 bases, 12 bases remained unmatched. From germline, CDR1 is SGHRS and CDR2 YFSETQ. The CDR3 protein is CASSLSVTSGSLVQFF. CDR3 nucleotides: TGCGCCAGCAGCTTGTCCGTAACTAGCGGGAGCCTTGTGCAGTTCTTC.

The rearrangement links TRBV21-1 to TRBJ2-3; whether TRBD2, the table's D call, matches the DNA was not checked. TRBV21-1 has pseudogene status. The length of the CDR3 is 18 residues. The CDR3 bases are TGTGCCAGCAGCAAAGCCCGGACTATTTTCCCCCCCACAGATACGCAGTATTTT. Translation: CASSKARTIFPPTDTQYF.

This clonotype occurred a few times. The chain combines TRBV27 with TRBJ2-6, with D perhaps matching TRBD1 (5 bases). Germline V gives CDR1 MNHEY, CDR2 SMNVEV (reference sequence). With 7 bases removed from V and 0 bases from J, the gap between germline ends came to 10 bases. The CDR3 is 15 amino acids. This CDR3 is CASTATGSGANVLTF. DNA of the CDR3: TGTGCCAGCACCGCCACAGGCTCTGGGGCCAACGTCCTGACTTTC.